This T cell receptor (beta chain) was captured in a study of control samples from healthy donors and cancer patients. Sequencing was performed with immunoSEQ multiplex PCR; in TCRdb, only in-frame clones are kept and a portion is missing. The sample gives some 74,000 clones, less than 95% of which show up once; approximately 2.5% is in the top ten. The sequenced sample was blood. This receptor was identified in a woman aged 25 to 39 in good health.

The CDR3 DNA reads as TGTGCCAGCAGCGTGACATCGCGAAGGGATGAGCAGTTCTTC. It codes for CASSVTSRRDEQFF. The chain combines TRBV9 with TRBJ2-1; D ambiguous. V lost 2 bases, J lost 8 bases, and 14 bases lay in between. Germline-derived CDR1 and CDR2 are SGDLS and YYNGEE. The CDR3 spans 14 residues.